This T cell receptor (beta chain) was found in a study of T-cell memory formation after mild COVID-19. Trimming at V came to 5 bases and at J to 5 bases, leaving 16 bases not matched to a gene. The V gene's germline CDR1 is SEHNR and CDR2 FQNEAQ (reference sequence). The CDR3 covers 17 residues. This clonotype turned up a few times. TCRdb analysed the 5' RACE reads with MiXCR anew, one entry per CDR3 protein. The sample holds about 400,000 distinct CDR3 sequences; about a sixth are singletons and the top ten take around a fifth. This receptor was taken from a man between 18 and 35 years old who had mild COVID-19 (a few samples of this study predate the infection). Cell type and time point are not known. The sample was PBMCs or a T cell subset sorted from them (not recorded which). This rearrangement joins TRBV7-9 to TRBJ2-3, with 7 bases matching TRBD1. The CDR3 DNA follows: TGTGCCAGCAGCCCAACCAGGGACAGTCAAGGGGTAGATACGCAGTATTTT. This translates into CASSPTRDSQGVDTQYF.